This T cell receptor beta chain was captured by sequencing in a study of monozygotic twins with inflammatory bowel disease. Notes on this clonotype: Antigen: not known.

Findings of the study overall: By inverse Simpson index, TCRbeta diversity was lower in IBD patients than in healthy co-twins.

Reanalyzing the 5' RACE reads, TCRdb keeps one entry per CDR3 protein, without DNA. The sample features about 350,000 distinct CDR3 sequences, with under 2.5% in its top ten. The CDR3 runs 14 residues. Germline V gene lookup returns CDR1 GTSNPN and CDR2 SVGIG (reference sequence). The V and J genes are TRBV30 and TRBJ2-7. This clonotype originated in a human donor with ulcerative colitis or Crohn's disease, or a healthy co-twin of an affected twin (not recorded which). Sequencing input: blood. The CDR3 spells CAWRAQVLLGEQYF. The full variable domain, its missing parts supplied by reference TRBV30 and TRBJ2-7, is SQTIHQWPATLVQPVGSPLSLECTVEGTSNPNLYWYRQAAGRGLQLLFYSVGIGQISSEVPQNLSASRPQDRQFILSSKKLLLSDSGFYLCAWRAQVLLGEQYFGPGTRLTVT.